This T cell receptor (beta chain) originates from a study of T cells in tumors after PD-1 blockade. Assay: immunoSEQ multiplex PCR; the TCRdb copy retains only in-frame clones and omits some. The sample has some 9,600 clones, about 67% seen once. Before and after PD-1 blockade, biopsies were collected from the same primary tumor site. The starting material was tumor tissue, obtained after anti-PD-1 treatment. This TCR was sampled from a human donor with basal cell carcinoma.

CDR3 residues: CASSPYRDRELDYTF. The CDR3 DNA reads TGTGCCAGCAGCCCCTACCGAGACCGGGAATTAGACTACACCTTC. The chain carries TRBV3-1 (or the pseudogene TRBV3-2) and TRBJ1-2, with D hard to call. V was pared by 4 bases and J by 10 bases, with 22 bases between. Germline V CDR1 and CDR2: LGHDT, YNNKEL (reference sequence). This CDR3 spans 15 amino acids.